This note documents a single T cell receptor (beta chain) sequence. CDR3 length equals 14 residues. The V gene's germline CDR1 is MDHEN and CDR2 SYDVKM. The V end was cut by 3 bases, the J end by 11 bases, with 16 bases between. The data were obtained in a study of cytomegalovirus exposure and HLA in healthy donors. PCR employed 60 Vbeta and 13 Jbeta primers. Sequencing was performed with immunoSEQ multiplex PCR; in TCRdb, only in-frame clones are kept and a portion is missing. This table has around 170,000 clones, about 82% appearing once. This receptor was identified in a woman in her forties or fifties in good health and CMV-seropositive. The J gene is TRBJ1-4, the V gene TRBV28; no clear D. Source material: PBMCs. CDR3 region: CASSFFGETPKLFF. The DNA for the CDR3 is TGTGCCAGCAGTTTCTTCGGGGAGACACCTAAACTGTTTTTT. The full variable domain, with the rest looked up from reference TRBV28 and TRBJ1-4, is DVKVTQSSRYLVKRTGEKVFLECVQDMDHENMFWYRQDPGLGLRLIYFSYDVKMKEKGDIPEGYSVSREKKERFSLILESASTNQTSMYLCASSFFGETPKLFFGSGTQLSVL.